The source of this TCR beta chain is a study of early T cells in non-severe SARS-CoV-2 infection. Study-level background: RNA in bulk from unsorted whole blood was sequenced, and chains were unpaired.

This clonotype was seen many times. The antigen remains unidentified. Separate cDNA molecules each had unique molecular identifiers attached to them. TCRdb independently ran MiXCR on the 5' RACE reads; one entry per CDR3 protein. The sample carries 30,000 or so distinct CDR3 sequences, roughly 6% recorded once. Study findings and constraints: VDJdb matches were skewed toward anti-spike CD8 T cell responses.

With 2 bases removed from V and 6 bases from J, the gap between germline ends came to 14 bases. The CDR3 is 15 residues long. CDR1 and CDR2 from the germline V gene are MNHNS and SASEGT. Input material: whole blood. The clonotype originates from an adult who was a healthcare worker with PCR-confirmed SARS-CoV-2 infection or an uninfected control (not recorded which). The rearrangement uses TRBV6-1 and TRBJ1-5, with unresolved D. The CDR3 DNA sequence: TGTGCCAGCAGTGAATCAGGAGGGTCCGGTCAGCCCCAGCATTTT. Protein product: CASSESGGSGQPQHF.